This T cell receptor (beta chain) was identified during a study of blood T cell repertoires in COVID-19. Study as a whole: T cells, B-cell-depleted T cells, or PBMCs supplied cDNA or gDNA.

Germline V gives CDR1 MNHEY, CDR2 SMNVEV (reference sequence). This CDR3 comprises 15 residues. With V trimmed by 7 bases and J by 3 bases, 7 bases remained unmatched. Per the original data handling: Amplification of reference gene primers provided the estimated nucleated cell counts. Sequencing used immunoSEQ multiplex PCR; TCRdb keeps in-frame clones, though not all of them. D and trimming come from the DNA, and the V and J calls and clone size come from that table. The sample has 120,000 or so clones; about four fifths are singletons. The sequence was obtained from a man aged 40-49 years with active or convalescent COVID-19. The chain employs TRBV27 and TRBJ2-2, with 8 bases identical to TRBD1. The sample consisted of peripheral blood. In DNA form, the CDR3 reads TGTGCCAGCACGTTGGGGGACAGGTACACCGGGGAGCTGTTTTTT. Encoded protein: CASTLGDRYTGELFF.